This TCR beta chain was profiled in a study of T cells in Graves' hyperthyroidism and ophthalmopathy. Study-wide results and caveats: Among clonotypes expanded in thyroid above 0.001, most were also found in blood.

Authors of the study amplified TCR beta CDR3 regions from RNA transcripts. The HTBI primer set served for first-round RT-PCR of the TCR CDR3. In TCRdb, the multiplex PCR reads were re-called with MiXCR into one record per CDR3 protein. The table shows about 380,000 distinct CDR3 sequences, with around a sixth occurring only once. This CDR3 has 13 residues. V was shortened by 6 bases and J by 5 bases, with 13 bases between the two germline ends. Looked up from germline, CDR1 is MDHEN and CDR2 is SYDVKM. This clonotype was seen ten or more times. Its matching antigen is unknown. Sequencing was performed on blood. V gene TRBV28 combines with J gene TRBJ2-5, with a weak D call TRBD1 (6 bases). This receptor was identified in a man aged 18 to 30 with Graves' ophthalmopathy. This CDR3 reads CASRKQGWETQYF. CDR3 nucleotides: TGTGCCAGCAGAAAACAGGGTTGGGAGACCCAGTACTTC. Using reference TRBV28 and TRBJ2-5 for the parts outside the CDR3, the full variable domain is DVKVTQSSRYLVKRTGEKVFLECVQDMDHENMFWYRQDPGLGLRLIYFSYDVKMKEKGDIPEGYSVSREKKERFSLILESASTNQTSMYLCASRKQGWETQYFGPGTRLLVL.